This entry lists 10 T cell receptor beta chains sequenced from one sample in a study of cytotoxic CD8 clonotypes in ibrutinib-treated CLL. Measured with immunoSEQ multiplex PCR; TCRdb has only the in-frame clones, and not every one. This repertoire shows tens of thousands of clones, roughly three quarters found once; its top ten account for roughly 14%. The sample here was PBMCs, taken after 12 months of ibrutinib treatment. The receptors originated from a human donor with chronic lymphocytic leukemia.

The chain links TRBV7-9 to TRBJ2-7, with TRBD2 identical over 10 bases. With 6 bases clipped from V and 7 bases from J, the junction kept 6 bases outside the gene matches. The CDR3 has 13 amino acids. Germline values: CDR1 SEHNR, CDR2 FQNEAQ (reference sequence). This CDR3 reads CASRLAGDREQYF. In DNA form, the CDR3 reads TGTGCCAGCAGGCTAGCGGGAGACAGGGAGCAGTACTTC.

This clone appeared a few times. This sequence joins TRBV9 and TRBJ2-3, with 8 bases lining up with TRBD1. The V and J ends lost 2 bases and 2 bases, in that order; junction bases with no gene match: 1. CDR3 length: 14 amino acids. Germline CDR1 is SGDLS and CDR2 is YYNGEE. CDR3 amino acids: CASSVQGATDTQYF. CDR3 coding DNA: TGTGCCAGCAGCGTTCAGGGGGCCACAGATACGCAGTATTTT.

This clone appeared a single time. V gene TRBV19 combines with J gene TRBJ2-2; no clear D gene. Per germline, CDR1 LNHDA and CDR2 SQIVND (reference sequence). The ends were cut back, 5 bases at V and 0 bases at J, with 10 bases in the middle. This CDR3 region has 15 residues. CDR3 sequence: CASSPLLTNTGELFF. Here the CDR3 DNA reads TGTGCCAGTAGTCCCCTCCTAACGAACACCGGGGAGCTGTTTTTT.

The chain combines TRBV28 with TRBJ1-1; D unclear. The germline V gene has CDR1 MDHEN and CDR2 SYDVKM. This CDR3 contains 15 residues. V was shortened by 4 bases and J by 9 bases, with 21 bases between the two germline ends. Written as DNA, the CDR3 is TGTGCCAGCAGTTCGCAATCAGGAGGCGGCAGCAAAGCTTTCTTT. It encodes CASSSQSGGGSKAFF.

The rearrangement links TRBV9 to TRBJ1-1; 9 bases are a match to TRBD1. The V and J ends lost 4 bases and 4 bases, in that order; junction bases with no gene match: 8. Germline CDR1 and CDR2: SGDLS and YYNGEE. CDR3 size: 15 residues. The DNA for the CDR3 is TGTGCCAGCAGCCCACAACAGGGGGCGGTCACTGAAGCTTTCTTT. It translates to CASSPQQGAVTEAFF.

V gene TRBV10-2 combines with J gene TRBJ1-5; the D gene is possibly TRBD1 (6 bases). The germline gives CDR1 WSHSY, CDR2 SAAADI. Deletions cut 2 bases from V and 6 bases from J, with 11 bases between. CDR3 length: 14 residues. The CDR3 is CASSEGGPGQPQHF. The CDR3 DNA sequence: TGCGCCAGCAGTGAGGGGGGGCCGGGTCAGCCCCAGCATTTT.

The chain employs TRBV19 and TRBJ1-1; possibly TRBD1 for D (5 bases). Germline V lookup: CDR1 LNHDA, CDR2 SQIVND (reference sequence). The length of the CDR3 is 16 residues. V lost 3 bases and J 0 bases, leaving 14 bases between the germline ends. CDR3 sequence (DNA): TGTGCCAGTAGTATGCGTTATGACAGAATGAACACTGAAGCTTTCTTT. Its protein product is CASSMRYDRMNTEAFF.

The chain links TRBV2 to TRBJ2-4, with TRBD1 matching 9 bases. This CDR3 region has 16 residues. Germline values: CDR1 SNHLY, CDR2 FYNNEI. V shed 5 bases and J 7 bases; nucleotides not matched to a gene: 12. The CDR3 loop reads CASSSPGQGPGNIQYF. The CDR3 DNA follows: TGTGCCAGCAGTTCACCGGGACAGGGCCCGGGTAACATTCAGTACTTC.

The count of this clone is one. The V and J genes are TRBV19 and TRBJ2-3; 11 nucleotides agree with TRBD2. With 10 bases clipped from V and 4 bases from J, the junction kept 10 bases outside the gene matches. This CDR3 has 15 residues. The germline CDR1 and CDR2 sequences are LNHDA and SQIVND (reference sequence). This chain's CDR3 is CATRTLAGGPDTQYF. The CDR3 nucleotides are TGTGCCACCCGAACCTTAGCGGGAGGGCCAGATACGCAGTATTTT.

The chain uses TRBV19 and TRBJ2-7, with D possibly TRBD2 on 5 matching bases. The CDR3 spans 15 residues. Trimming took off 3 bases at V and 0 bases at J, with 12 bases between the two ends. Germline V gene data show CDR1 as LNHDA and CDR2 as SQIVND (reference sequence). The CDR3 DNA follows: TGTGCCAGTAGTATTTCCGCTGGGAGCTCCTACGAGCAGTACTTC. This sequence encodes CASSISAGSSYEQYF.